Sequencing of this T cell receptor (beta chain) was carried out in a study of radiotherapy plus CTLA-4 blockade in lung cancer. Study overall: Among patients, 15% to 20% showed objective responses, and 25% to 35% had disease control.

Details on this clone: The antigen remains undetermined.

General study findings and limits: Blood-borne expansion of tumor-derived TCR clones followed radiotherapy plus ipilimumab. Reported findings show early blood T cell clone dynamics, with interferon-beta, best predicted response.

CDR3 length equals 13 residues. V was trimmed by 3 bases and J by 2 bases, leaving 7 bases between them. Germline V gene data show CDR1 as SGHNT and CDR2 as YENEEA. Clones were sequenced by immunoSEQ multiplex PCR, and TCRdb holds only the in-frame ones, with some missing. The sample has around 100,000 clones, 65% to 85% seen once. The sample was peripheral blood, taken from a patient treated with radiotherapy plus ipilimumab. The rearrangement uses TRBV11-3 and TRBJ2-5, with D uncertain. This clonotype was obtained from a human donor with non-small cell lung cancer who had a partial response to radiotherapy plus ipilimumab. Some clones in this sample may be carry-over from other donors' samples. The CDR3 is CASSLGAQETQYF. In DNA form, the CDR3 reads TGTGCCAGCAGCTTGGGCGCTCAAGAGACCCAGTACTTC.